The 9 T cell receptor beta chains in this list originate from one sample, sequenced in a study of identical twins. TCRdb used MiXCR to reprocess the 5' RACE reads, holding one entry per CDR3 protein. The repertoire holds 1.5 million to 2 million distinct CDR3 sequences, with around a third as singletons. The material sequenced was cord blood. Receptor source: a newborn girl in good health.

The table lists this clonotype with a few counts. The J gene is TRBJ2-3, the V gene TRBV29-1; 7 bases are shared with TRBD2. This CDR3 region has 17 residues. CDR1 SQVTM and CDR2 ANQGSEA come from the germline V gene. The junction had 9 bases not matched to a gene; V was cut back by 0 bases and J by 0 bases. The CDR3 protein is CSVEELVGRESTDTQYF. The CDR3 region has the DNA TGCAGCGTTGAAGAGTTGGTCGGGCGGGAGAGCACAGATACGCAGTATTTT.

This clonotype has just a few counts. The chain joins TRBV29-1 to TRBJ1-4; 9 bases are a match to TRBD1. CDR3 length: 13 amino acids. Germline loops: CDR1 SQVTM, CDR2 ANQGSEA. V lost 4 bases to trimming and J lost 6 bases; unmatched junction nucleotides: 3. CDR3 coding DNA: TGCAGCGTTGTCAACAGGGGGCATGAAAAACTGTTTTTT. It specifies CSVVNRGHEKLFF. The full variable domain, with the rest looked up from reference TRBV29-1 and TRBJ1-4, is SAVISQKPSRDICQRGTSLTIQCQVDSQVTMMFWYRQQPGQSLTLIATANQGSEATYESGFVIDKFPISRPNLTFSTLTVSNMSPEDSSIYLCSVVNRGHEKLFFGSGTQLSVL.

This clonotype was seen more than once but under ten times. This chain uses TRBV6-6 with TRBJ2-1, with D tentatively TRBD2 (6 bases). The CDR3 contains 16 residues. Trimming removed 0 bases at V and 8 bases at J, with 17 bases between. Per the germline V gene, CDR1 is MNHNY and CDR2 is SVGAGI (reference sequence). The DNA of the CDR3 is TGTGCCAGCAGTTACTCGAAACTCGGGAGTAGGGATGAGCAGTTCTTC. It specifies CASSYSKLGSRDEQFF.

The rearrangement uses TRBV7-2 and TRBJ2-3, with D possibly being TRBD1 or TRBD2 (5 bases each). Germline V gene lookup returns CDR1 SGHTA and CDR2 FQGNSA. This CDR3 region has 16 residues. V was pared by 0 bases and J by 4 bases, with 14 bases between. CDR3 sequence reads: CASSLASRRGADTQYF. In DNA form, the CDR3 reads TGTGCCAGCAGCTTAGCTAGCAGGAGAGGGGCAGATACGCAGTATTTT.

A few counts support this clonotype. V usage is TRBV13 and J usage is TRBJ1-2; D is unresolved. V lost 5 bases and J lost 2, with 27 bases in between. The CDR3 totals 19 residues. CDR1 and CDR2 from the germline V gene are PRHDT and FYEKMQ (reference sequence). CDR3 protein: CASSLPYPSWVESNYGYTF. Here the CDR3 DNA reads TGTGCCAGCAGCCTACCGTACCCCAGTTGGGTGGAGAGCAACTATGGCTACACCTTC.

As DNA, the CDR3 is TGCAGTGCTAGGGAAGCGGGGGGCTACAATGAGCAGTACTTC. Translated, it gives CSAREAGGYNEQYF. The J gene is TRBJ2-1, the V gene TRBV20-1; 9 bases line up with TRBD2. The end of the DNA fits TRBJ2-7 better, so the J call may be wrong. The length of the CDR3 is 14 residues. The germline gives CDR1 DFQATT, CDR2 SNEGSKA (reference sequence).

The chain recombines TRBV28 with TRBJ2-1; 8 positions agree with TRBD2. The J call may be mistaken, given a closer DNA end match to TRBJ2-7. Germline CDR1 is MDHEN and CDR2 is SYDVKM. The CDR3 consists of 17 residues. The CDR3 DNA reads as TGTGCCAGCAGTTTTGCGGGACTAGGCAGATCCTACAATGAGCAGTACTTC. Translation: CASSFAGLGRSYNEQYF.

V is TRBV5-1 and J is TRBJ2-3; TRBD2 matches 14 bases. This CDR3 comprises 22 residues. Unmatched junction bases numbered 16, after V lost 1 base and J lost 0 bases. From germline, CDR1 is SGHRS and CDR2 YFSETQ. The CDR3 DNA follows: TGCGCCAGCAGCTTGTTTTCGGGACTAGCGGGAGAGGCCCCCCCTAGCACAGATACGCAGTATTTT. It yields the protein CASSLFSGLAGEAPPSTDTQYF.

V gene TRBV7-9 combines with J gene TRBJ1-4; TRBD1 aligns across 10 bases. V trimming: 5 bases; J trimming: 0 bases; junction bases outside the gene matches: 9. Germline CDR1 and CDR2: SEHNR and FQNEAQ (reference sequence). The length of the CDR3 is 18 residues. The CDR3 spells CASSTPGQGKATNEKLFF. In DNA form, the CDR3 reads TGTGCCAGCAGCACGCCGGGACAGGGGAAGGCAACTAATGAAAAACTGTTTTTT.